A selection of T cell receptor beta chains follows, all from one sample in a study of T cells in Graves' hyperthyroidism and ophthalmopathy. TCRdb processed the multiplex PCR reads anew with MiXCR; each CDR3 protein has one entry. The sample consists of some 570,000 distinct CDR3 sequences, 13% to 15% of them appearing once. Input material: blood. The source of these receptors is a young woman with Graves' ophthalmopathy. CDR3s include the opening cysteine and the closing phenylalanine or tryptophan. Each record gives: D gene, clone size, J gene, V gene, CDR3 DNA, CDR3 protein. D genes are given only for firm matches. The listing skips clone size in some rows; elsewhere it reads once, few, many or a size class.

NA | NA | TRBJ1-1 | TRBV12-3/TRBV12-4 | TGTGCCAGCAGGCGCCCGGGGGGGGATGAAGCTTTCTTT | CASRRPGGDEAFF
NA | many | TRBJ2-1 | TRBV3-1 | TGTGCCAGCAGCCCCGGGGGACCGAGCGATGAGCAGTTCTTC | CASSPGGPSDEQFF
NA | NA | TRBJ2-1 | TRBV19 | TGTGCCAGTACCCGAATATGGTCCGGTGGCCAGTCGGTAAGGCAGTTCTTC | CASTRIWSGGQSVRQFF
NA | NA | TRBJ2-3 | TRBV27 | TGTGTCAGCAGGGGGGGAGGGCCTGGGGGGGCAGATACGCAGTATTTT | CVSRGGGPGGADTQYF
NA | many | TRBJ2-3 | TRBV9 | TGTGCCAGCAGCGTAGTCCCTCTAGAGTCAGCGGACACAGATACGCAGTATTTT | CASSVVPLESADTDTQYF
TRBD2 | many | TRBJ2-1 | TRBV6-2/TRBV6-3 | TGTGCCAGCAGTCACAGGCAATGGACTAGCGGGGAGGATGAGCAGTTCTTC | CASSHRQWTSGEDEQFF
TRBD2 | NA | TRBJ2-1 | TRBV2 | TGTGCCAGCAGTGGGACTAGCGGCCAGGTTGAGCAGTTCTTC | CASSGTSGQVEQFF
TRBD1 | many | TRBJ1-2 | TRBV7-8 | TGTGCCAGCAGCTTAGCGTCAGGGGGCGCCTATGGCTACACCTTC | CASSLASGGAYGYTF
NA | NA | TRBJ2-3 | TRBV18 | TGTGCCAGCTCACCACTAGCGCTATCCCCCACAGATACGCAGTATTTT | CASSPLALSPTDTQYF
TRBD1 | NA | TRBJ1-5 | TRBV4-1 | TGCGCCAGCAGCCATGGGACAGGCGAAGGGGGCAATCAGCCCCAGCATTTT | CASSHGTGEGGNQPQHF
TRBD1 | many | TRBJ1-4 | TRBV4-3 | TGCGCCAGCAGCCAAGATCCGGGGACAGATGCAACTAATGAAAAACTGTTTTTT | CASSQDPGTDATNEKLFF
TRBD2 | many | TRBJ2-1 | TRBV28 | TGTGCCAGCAGTTTTACTAGCGGGAGGGGCGATGAGCAGTTCTTC | CASSFTSGRGDEQFF
TRBD1 | NA | TRBJ2-4 | TRBV30 | TGTGCCTGGAGCAAACTACAGGGGGACATTCAGTACTTC | CAWSKLQGDIQYF
TRBD2 | few | TRBJ2-1 | TRBV7-9 | TGTGCCAGCAGCTTGGCTAGCGGGAGCAGATACAATGAGCAGTTCTTC | CASSLASGSRYNEQFF
NA | many | TRBJ2-1 | TRBV12-5 | TGTGCTAGTGGTTTAGACAAAAAGACACCTAATGAGCAGTTCTTC | CASGLDKKTPNEQFF
TRBD2 | many | TRBJ2-1 | TRBV11-2 | TGTGCCAGCAGCTCTAGCGGGAGGGGCCTCTACAATGAGCAGTTCTTC | CASSSSGRGLYNEQFF
NA | few | TRBJ2-1 | TRBV9 | TGTGCCAGCCAGGAGGGGGGGGGGGTCAATGAGCAGTTCTTC | CASQEGGGVNEQFF
NA | many | TRBJ2-7 | TRBV20-1 | TGCAGTGCTAGGGCAGGGTTGGCCTACGAGCAGTACTTC | CSARAGLAYEQYF
NA | NA | TRBJ1-1 | TRBV5-1 | TGCGCCAGCAGCCCGGCGGTCCAGAACACTGAAGCTTTCTTT | CASSPAVQNTEAFF
TRBD2 | NA | TRBJ2-7 | TRBV12-3/TRBV12-4 | TGTGCCAGCAGGCCCGGGACTAGCGGACTCCGGTCCGAGCAGTACTTC | CASRPGTSGLRSEQYF
TRBD1 | few | TRBJ2-7 | TRBV6-1 | TGTGCCAGCAGTGGACCGGGACAGTGGCACGAGCAGTACTTC | CASSGPGQWHEQYF
NA | many | TRBJ1-5 | TRBV12-3/TRBV12-4 | TGTGCCAGCAGTTTACAGGATAAGCCCCAGCATTTT | CASSLQDKPQHF
TRBD1 | many | TRBJ1-6 | TRBV20-1 | TGCAGTGCCAATTTAGACAGGGGCGGTTTTAGGAATTCACCCCTCCACTTT | CSANLDRGGFRNSPLHF
TRBD2 | few | TRBJ2-1 | TRBV20-1 | TGCAGTGCTAGAGATATCGGGAGCGGCGGGAGCTCCTACAATGAGCAGTTCTTC | CSARDIGSGGSSYNEQFF
NA | many | TRBJ2-2 | TRBV28 | TGTGCCAGCAGCCCCGGACAGAGGCCCACCGGGGAGCTGTTTTTT | CASSPGQRPTGELFF
NA | NA | TRBJ1-6 | TRBV6-5 | TGTGCCAGCAGTTACTCAGGATACTCCTATAATTCACCCCTCCACTTT | CASSYSGYSYNSPLHF
NA | many | TRBJ1-2 | TRBV12-3/TRBV12-4 | TGTGCCAGCAGTTCGAAGACAATAGCTAACTATGGCTACACCTTC | CASSSKTIANYGYTF
TRBD1 | few | TRBJ2-3 | TRBV29-1 | TGCAGCGTTGAACCAGACAGGGGCCTCTCAGATACGCAGTATTTT | CSVEPDRGLSDTQYF
NA | many | TRBJ1-1 | TRBV6-1 | TGTGCCAGCAGTGAATTTGGGACGGAGAACACTGAAGCTTTCTTT | CASSEFGTENTEAFF
NA | many | TRBJ2-6 | TRBV28 | TGTGCCAGCAGCTCCTCCCAGGATGGGGCCAACGTCCTGACTTTC | CASSSSQDGANVLTF
TRBD1 | NA | TRBJ2-2 | TRBV25-1 | TGTGCCAGCAGTGAGCCCTCCGGGACAGGTAGGACCGGGGAGCTGTTTTTT | CASSEPSGTGRTGELFF
TRBD2 | NA | TRBJ2-1 | TRBV7-2 | TGTGCCAGCAGGCAAGGGACTAGCGGGATTTATGAGCAGTTCTTC | CASRQGTSGIYEQFF
TRBD2 | many | TRBJ2-3 | TRBV18 | TGTGCCAGCTCACCTCGCGGGAGGGTTGCAGATACGCAGTATTTT | CASSPRGRVADTQYF
NA | many | TRBJ1-1 | TRBV29-1 | TGCAGCGCCGACATACACACTGAAGCTTTCTTT | CSADIHTEAFF
TRBD2 | many | TRBJ2-1 | TRBV7-8 | TGTGCCAGCAGCTTAGCGGGGAGTAGCGGGAGGGCCTCGCAGTTCTTC | CASSLAGSSGRASQFF
TRBD1 | few | TRBJ2-1 | TRBV27 | TGTGCCAGCAGTTTATTATCACGGGACAGGGGATTTCGTGAGCAGTTCTTC | CASSLLSRDRGFREQFF
NA | NA | TRBJ2-1 | TRBV5-1 | TGCGCCAGCAGCTTTAGAACGACCTACAATGAGCAGTTCTTC | CASSFRTTYNEQFF
NA | many | TRBJ1-2 | TRBV29-1 | TGCAGCGTTGAAGAGGGCAGGAACTATGGCTACACCTTC | CSVEEGRNYGYTF
TRBD1 | few | TRBJ1-5 | TRBV6-2/TRBV6-3 | TGTGCCAGCAGAAGGGGGGGACAGGGCAATCAGCCCCAGCATTTT | CASRRGGQGNQPQHF
NA | NA | TRBJ2-3 | TRBV30 | TGTGCCTGGAGTTGGGGGAGGAGCACAGATACGCAGTATTTT | CAWSWGRSTDTQYF
NA | many | TRBJ1-5 | TRBV12-3/TRBV12-4 | TGTGCCAGCAGTTTACAGTATCAGCCCCAGCATTTT | CASSLQYQPQHF
TRBD2 | many | TRBJ2-1 | TRBV6-2/TRBV6-3 | TGTGCCAGCAGTTACGATAAGCGGGAGGCCTACAATGAGCAGTTCTTC | CASSYDKREAYNEQFF
TRBD1 | many | TRBJ2-1 | TRBV30 | TGTGCCTGGGAGACAGGGTTCGGCAATGAGCAGTTCTTC | CAWETGFGNEQFF
NA | many | TRBJ1-4 | TRBV27 | TGTGCCAGCACCGGTCGAAGCGGTGAAAAACTGTTTTTT | CASTGRSGEKLFF
TRBD2 | many | TRBJ2-7 | TRBV20-1 | TGCAGTGCTAGTTGGGCTAGCGGCGCCTACGAGCAGTACTTC | CSASWASGAYEQYF
TRBD2 | many | TRBJ2-3 | TRBV7-9 | TGTGCCAGCAGCTCATCCCCCTTGGGGACTAGCGGTTCAGATACGCAGTATTTT | CASSSSPLGTSGSDTQYF
NA | many | TRBJ1-1 | TRBV12-3/TRBV12-4 | TGTGCCAGCAGTTTCTCTGAAGCTTTCTTT | CASSFSEAFF
NA | NA | TRBJ2-3 | TRBV5-4 | TGTGCCAGCAGCTTGATTCTAGCAGGAGATACGCAGTATTTT | CASSLILAGDTQYF
NA | many | TRBJ1-1 | TRBV20-1 | TGCAGTGCTAGTGAGGGTGTGAACACTGAAGCTTTCTTT | CSASEGVNTEAFF
TRBD1 | few | TRBJ2-2 | TRBV10-3 | TGTGCCAGCCTACAGGGGGCGGACACCGGGGAGCTGCTTTTT | CASLQGADTGELLF
TRBD2 | many | TRBJ2-7 | TRBV20-1 | TGCAGTGCTATCATTCCTAGCGGGAGGGCCGCCTACGAGCAGTACTTC | CSAIIPSGRAAYEQYF
NA | few | TRBJ1-2 | TRBV19 | TGTGCCAGTAGTGTGTTGTCCGGGGGCTACACCTTC | CASSVLSGGYTF
NA | NA | TRBJ1-2 | TRBV15 | TGTGCCACCAGCAGAGGTTCGGGAGGGGATCGCTATGGCTACACCTTC | CATSRGSGGDRYGYTF
TRBD1 | few | TRBJ1-1 | TRBV29-1 | TGCAGCGTCAACCTGGGGACAGGGGTTGGGTGGAACACTGAAGCTTTCTTT | CSVNLGTGVGWNTEAFF
NA | many | TRBJ1-1 | TRBV28 | TGTGCCAGCAGCAGACCAGCTAACACTGAAGCTTTCTTT | CASSRPANTEAFF
NA | few | TRBJ1-1 | TRBV6-1 | TGTGCCAGCAAAAGGGCCGTGGGCAATCGTGAAGCTTTCTTT | CASKRAVGNREAFF
TRBD2 | NA | TRBJ2-7 | TRBV20-1 | TGCAGTGCTAGGCGAAATAGCGGGAGTCCCCCCTACGAGCAGTACTTC | CSARRNSGSPPYEQYF
NA | many | TRBJ1-5 | TRBV28 | TGTGCCAGCAGTTCCTCGGGCCTCGGCCACAGCAATCAGCCCCAGCATTTT | CASSSSGLGHSNQPQHF
TRBD2 | NA | TRBJ2-3 | TRBV7-6 | TGTGCCAGCAGCTTAATCCAGACGGGAGGTACGCAGTATTTT | CASSLIQTGGTQYF